This is a list of T cell receptor beta chains from one sample in a study of CD8 T cells in Susac syndrome. TCRdb re-analysed the immunoSEQ multiplex PCR reads in MiXCR, keeping a single row per CDR3 protein. This table has about 150,000 distinct CDR3 sequences, about 95% appearing once. The sequenced sample was CD4+ T cells from PBMCs. Receptors originate from a human donor with Susac syndrome. CDR3s include the opening cysteine and the closing phenylalanine or tryptophan. The D gene is left open where the match is weak. Some rows mark clone size as missing; the rest say once, few, many or name a class of expanded clone.

j_call v_call d_call clone_size cdr3_nt cdr3_aa
TRBJ2-7 TRBV12-1 - - TGTGCCAGCAGCTCCTACGAGCAGTACTTC CASSSYEQYF
TRBJ2-3 TRBV20-1 TRBD1 - TGCAGTGCTAGTCGCGGACAGGGGGCTACAGATACGCAGTATTTT CSASRGQGATDTQYF
TRBJ1-2 TRBV7-2 - - TGTGCCAGCAGCTTTTACGGGGGATCCTATGGCTACACCTTC CASSFYGGSYGYTF
TRBJ2-7 TRBV20-1 TRBD2 once TGCAGTGCTAGAGCTCTACACCCCGGGACTACCTCCTACGAGCAGTACTTC CSARALHPGTTSYEQYF
TRBJ2-4 TRBV3-1 - once TGTGCCAGCAGCCAAGGAGTCATTCAGTACTTC CASSQGVIQYF
TRBJ2-1 TRBV3-1 - - TGTGCCAGCAGCCAAAACGCAGGAAAGCCTGAGCAGTTCTTC CASSQNAGKPEQFF
TRBJ1-6 TRBV20-1 - - TGCAGTGCTAGACTCGGGGACAATTCACCCCTCCACTTT CSARLGDNSPLHF
TRBJ2-7 TRBV7-9 - - TGTGCCAGCAGCTTATCCAGGGTCCTGAACGAGCAGTACTTC CASSLSRVLNEQYF
TRBJ2-7 TRBV20-1 - - TGCAGTGCTAGAGATCTCGGAGGGGCAGGCTACGAGCAGTACTTC CSARDLGGAGYEQYF
TRBJ2-1 TRBV20-1 TRBD2 - TGCAGTGCTAGAGGCCTAGCGGGGGGCTACAATGAGCAGTTCTTC CSARGLAGGYNEQFF
TRBJ1-6 TRBV15 TRBD1 - TGTGCCACCAGCAGAGTCCTGACAGGGGGCCATTCACCCCTCCACTTT CATSRVLTGGHSPLHF
TRBJ1-5 TRBV20-1 - once TGCAGCGCGACCATTTCAGTGGGGAGCAATCAGCCCCAGCATTTT CSATISVGSNQPQHF
TRBJ2-3 TRBV4-3 - - TGCGCCAGCAGCCAATCACCAGATACGCAGTATTTT CASSQSPDTQYF
TRBJ1-5 TRBV19 TRBD1 - TGTGCCAGTAGTATTTCGGGACAGGGGTCTTATAGCAATCAGCCCCAGCATTTT CASSISGQGSYSNQPQHF
TRBJ1-1 TRBV15 TRBD1 once TGTGCCACCAGCGGGACAGGGGTTGCTGAAGCTTTCTTT CATSGTGVAEAFF
TRBJ2-5 TRBV15 - - TGTGCCACCAGCAGAGATCGGCCCATGGGAGAGACCCAGTACTTC CATSRDRPMGETQYF
TRBJ1-2 TRBV20-1 - - TGCAGTGCTAGAGCGGGATTCGAGGACTATGGCTACACCTTC CSARAGFEDYGYTF
TRBJ2-3 TRBV20-1 - once TGCAGTGCTAGAGATCCGTATGTAAGCACAGATACGCAGTATTTT CSARDPYVSTDTQYF
TRBJ1-5 TRBV12-3/TRBV12-4 - once TGTGCCAGCAGCCGAAACAGGGACAATCAGCCCCAGCATTTT CASSRNRDNQPQHF
TRBJ2-1 TRBV20-1 - - TGCAGTGCTAGAGTTTTGGGTCATGAGCAGTTCTTC CSARVLGHEQFF
TRBJ2-3 TRBV6-2/TRBV6-3 TRBD2 - TGTGCCAGCAGTTACGCAGCGGGGGCCGATACGCAGTATTTT CASSYAAGADTQYF
TRBJ2-5 TRBV5-6 - - TGTGCCAGCAGCAAGACAGGAGTCCAAGAGACCCAGTACTTC CASSKTGVQETQYF
TRBJ2-7 TRBV6-6 - - TGTGCCAGCAGTTACGTCCCCATCCCAGTAGAGGAGCAGTACTTC CASSYVPIPVEEQYF
TRBJ2-1 TRBV5-4 - - TGTGCCAGCAGCCCGGGCGGGGGCCGCTCCTACAATGAGCAGTTCTTC CASSPGGGRSYNEQFF
TRBJ2-3 TRBV6-5 - once TGTGCCAGCAGTTACGATATCGGGGGTACTAGCACAGATACGCAGTATTTT CASSYDIGGTSTDTQYF
TRBJ2-4 TRBV28 TRBD2 - TGTGCCAGCAGTCGCCGGGGGGTAGGAAACATTCAGTACTTC CASSRRGVGNIQYF
TRBJ2-5 TRBV12-3/TRBV12-4 - - TGTGCCAGCAGTACTGGGGCCGTAGTCGAGACCCAGTACTTC CASSTGAVVETQYF
TRBJ2-1 TRBV15 TRBD1 - TGTGCCACCAGCAGGGGCCTGACTTGGACAGGGGGCCTTAGCTCCTACAATGAGCAGTTCTTC CATSRGLTWTGGLSSYNEQFF
TRBJ1-1 TRBV29-1 TRBD1 - TGCAGCGTACAGGGGTACACTGAAGCTTTCTTT CSVQGYTEAFF
TRBJ1-2 TRBV20-1 - - TGCAGTGCTGGGACCACAGAGAACTATGGCTACACCTTC CSAGTTENYGYTF
TRBJ2-1 TRBV20-1 TRBD2 - TGCAGTGCTATCCTCCGAGCGGGGGGGTACAATGAGCAGTTCTTC CSAILRAGGYNEQFF
TRBJ2-7 TRBV6-2/TRBV6-3 - - TGTGCCAGCAACCCGTTGGCGGGCGAGCAGTACTTC CASNPLAGEQYF
TRBJ1-1 TRBV3-1 - - TGTGCCAGCAGCACGCCAGGGTTTTCCCCTGAAGCTTTCTTT CASSTPGFSPEAFF
TRBJ2-3 TRBV29-1 TRBD2 - TGCAGCGTTGAAGGTGGGGGGGGCACAGATACGCAGTATTTT CSVEGGGGTDTQYF
TRBJ2-3 TRBV29-1 TRBD1 - TGCAGCGTCCCCCGGGACAGGGGGACAGATACGCAGTATTTT CSVPRDRGTDTQYF
TRBJ2-7 TRBV29-1 - - TGCAGCGCGGCAACAGATGACGCCTACGAGCAGTACTTC CSAATDDAYEQYF
TRBJ2-1 TRBV7-9 - - TGTGCCAGCAGCTTCGAAGGAACCTACAATGAGCAGTTCTTC CASSFEGTYNEQFF
TRBJ2-5 TRBV12-5 TRBD1 - TGTGCTAGTGGGAAGGACAGGGTTGAAGAGACCCAGTACTTC CASGKDRVEETQYF
TRBJ2-7 TRBV5-1 - - TGCGCCAGCAGCTTGCGGCAGGGTGGCTACGAGCAGTACTTC CASSLRQGGYEQYF
TRBJ1-4 TRBV9 - - TGTGCCAGCAGCGTACGAGCAACTAATGAAAAACTGTTTTTT CASSVRATNEKLFF
TRBJ1-1 TRBV18 TRBD1 - TGTGCCAGCTCACCGACAGGGGGAATAACTGAAGCTTTCTTT CASSPTGGITEAFF
TRBJ2-5 TRBV18 - - TGTGCCAGCTCACCACCGTCTGGACCCGCCCAGTACTTC CASSPPSGPAQYF
TRBJ1-6 TRBV7-9 - - TGTGCCAGCCGGCTGCTTAATTCACCCCTCCACTTT CASRLLNSPLHF
TRBJ2-5 TRBV3-1 - once TGTGCCAGCAGCCAAGATCCCTTGGGGCACCTCACCCCAACCCAGTACTTC CASSQDPLGHLTPTQYF
TRBJ2-7 TRBV3-1 TRBD1 - TGTGCCAGCAGCCGGACAGGGCCGGGATTGGCCTACGAGCAGTACTTC CASSRTGPGLAYEQYF
TRBJ1-1 TRBV9 - once TGTGCCAGCAGCTTCACAGGGTCGATGACTGAAGCTTTCTTT CASSFTGSMTEAFF
TRBJ1-4 TRBV12-3/TRBV12-4 - once TGTGCCAGCAGTTTAAGGGCAGGGGCCGGGGAAAAACTGTTTTTT CASSLRAGAGEKLFF
TRBJ2-2 TRBV9 - - TGTGCCAGCAGCGTAGAAGTAGCCCCGAACACCGGGGAGCTGTTTTTT CASSVEVAPNTGELFF
TRBJ2-1 TRBV6-6 - - TGTGCCAGCAGTTACCAGGGGCTAGCGGATGAGCAGTTCTTC CASSYQGLADEQFF
TRBJ1-1 TRBV29-1 - - TGCAGCGTCCCGTTCGGTCCAGGGGCAAACACTGAAGCTTTCTTT CSVPFGPGANTEAFF
TRBJ1-1 TRBV18 - - TGTGCCAGCTCACCAGAGACAGGCTTGAACACTGAAGCTTTCTTT CASSPETGLNTEAFF
TRBJ1-4 TRBV7-9 - - TGTGCCGGCCAGGGTCTCGACGAAAAACTGTTTTTT CAGQGLDEKLFF
TRBJ2-1 TRBV27 - - TGTGCCAGCTCCTCTTACCTAGGTGGCGATGAGCAGTTCTTC CASSSYLGGDEQFF
TRBJ2-3 TRBV7-2 - - TGTGCCAGCAGCTTATCGCTACCCAAGGATACGCAGTATTTT CASSLSLPKDTQYF
TRBJ2-7 TRBV6-2/TRBV6-3 TRBD2 - TGTGCCAGCGGCAGAACTAGCGGGGGGACGATAAACTACGAGCAGTACTTC CASGRTSGGTINYEQYF
TRBJ2-5 TRBV11-1 - - TGTGCCAGCAGCTCGGACAGTCGTTCAAGGGAAGAGACCCAGTACTTC CASSSDSRSREETQYF
TRBJ2-4 TRBV20-1 TRBD2 - TGCAGTGCTAGTTGGGGGCTAGCGGGGGAGGGCATTCAGTACTTC CSASWGLAGEGIQYF
TRBJ2-3 TRBV11-2 - - TGTGCCAGCAGCTTAGCGGGGGCCCTCACAGATACGCAGTATTTT CASSLAGALTDTQYF
TRBJ1-1 TRBV5-1 - - TGCGCCAGCAGCTTGGTGAGGATGGGAGTGAACACTGAAGCTTTCTTT CASSLVRMGVNTEAFF
TRBJ2-5 TRBV7-9 - once TGTGCCAGCAGCGGCCCGGCAGGACCGCAAGAGACCCAGTACTTC CASSGPAGPQETQYF